This record looks at one T cell receptor beta chain sequence and its context. Per the germline V gene, CDR1 is SQVTM and CDR2 is ANQGSEA. The CDR3 sequence is 8 residues long. Of the isolated RNA, all was reverse transcribed, and so the sequenced material was expressed TCRB transcripts. Read counts averaged roughly 3.7 million for samples of naive, central memory and regulatory T cells. Produced via immunoSEQ multiplex PCR; TCRdb's table is partial and in-frame only. The table has almost 350,000 clones, about 18% seen once. CD4+ cells of the naive, central memory, regulatory and stem cell-like memory types were sorted via CD45RO/CCR7/CD25/CD127/CD95/CD27. The sample belongs to a study of beta chain features in type 1 diabetes. Background on the study: No patient-donor differences in age, gender, total cells or subset yield. Across the samples, about 100 million sorted cells were examined in total.

Sequencing used naive CD4+ T cells from blood. The sequence came from a woman under 30 in good health. The genes are TRBV29-1 and TRBJ2-5; no clear D gene. The J call is in doubt because the DNA end fits TRBJ2-7 better. DNA of the CDR3: TGCATGAAGCACGAGCAGTACTTC. It is translated as CMKHEQYF.